The 31 T cell receptor beta chains listed next were all sequenced from one sample in a study of metastatic and nonmetastatic thyroid tumors. TCRdb re-clonotyped the PCR reads through MiXCR. Of 24,000 or so clones listed, about an eighth were seen once; the top ten hold under 5%. No patient received treatment before thyroid surgery. Input material: blood. The source of these receptors is a female donor with papillary thyroid cancer or a benign thyroid nodule (not recorded which). Some clones in this sample may be carry-over from other donors' samples.

This rearrangement joins TRBV7-2 to TRBJ2-7; 8 nucleotides align to TRBD1. The CDR3 length is 15 residues. V lost 5 bases and J lost 3; bases outside the gene matches: 9. Per germline, CDR1 SGHTA and CDR2 FQGNSA. CDR3 sequence reads: CASSPRTGGLYEQYF. The CDR3 coding sequence is TGTGCCAGCAGCCCCAGAACAGGGGGACTCTACGAGCAGTACTTC.

This clone was detected ten times or more. The chain employs TRBV11-2 and TRBJ2-1; a weak D match, TRBD2 (6 bases). Trimming took off 1 base at V and 4 bases at J, with 14 bases between the two ends. Germline CDR1 SGHAT, CDR2 FQNNGV. This CDR3 region has 16 residues. The CDR3 protein is CASSLGGEGNYNEQFF. The DNA for the CDR3 is TGTGCCAGCAGCTTAGGCGGGGAAGGGAATTACAATGAGCAGTTCTTC.

Regarding this clone: The junction departs from the called germline gene at one end, perhaps through a read error. The genes are TRBV6-5 and TRBJ1-6; no reliable D call. Germline-derived CDR1 and CDR2 are MNHEY and SVGAGI. CDR3 length equals 17 residues. The CDR3 region is CASSYSSNGVDNSPLHF. In DNA, the CDR3 is TGTGCCAGCAGTTACTCGAGTAACGGGGTCGATAATTCACCACTCCACTTT.

This clone was recorded at least ten times. The rearrangement uses TRBV4-2 and TRBJ2-5; 10 positions agree with TRBD2. The CDR3 length is 15 residues. The junction had 7 bases not matched to a gene; V was cut back by 5 bases and J by 4 bases. Germline CDR1 LGHNA, CDR2 YNFKEQ. The CDR3 loop is CASSLAGGNRETQYF. The CDR3 DNA sequence: TGTGCCAGCAGCTTAGCGGGAGGCAATAGAGAGACCCAGTACTTC.

This clone came up many times. The chain combines TRBV7-6 with TRBJ2-7; 9 bases align to TRBD1. Germline V CDR1 and CDR2: SGHVS, FNYEAQ. The CDR3 is 15 amino acids. V lost 5 bases to trimming and J lost 0 bases; unmatched junction nucleotides: 5. The CDR3 loop is CASSLGQGISYEQYF. The CDR3 bases are TGTGCCAGCAGCCTGGGACAGGGAATCTCCTACGAGCAGTACTTC.

V usage is TRBV28 and J usage is TRBJ2-7; D gene ambiguous. CDR3 size: 16 residues. Germline assignment: CDR1 MDHEN and CDR2 SYDVKM. V lost 6 bases to trimming and J lost 13 bases, with 31 bases between them. The CDR3 here is CASSRNNRELIYDHYF. The CDR3 coding sequence is TGTGCCAGCAGCCGAAACAATAGAGAGCTTATTTACGATCATTACTTC.

This clone was seen ten or more times. The chain links TRBV4-3 to TRBJ2-1, with D tentatively TRBD2 (6 bases). V lost 4 bases to trimming and J lost 8 bases, with 15 bases between them. The CDR3 loop spans 14 amino acids. CDR1 is LGHNA, CDR2 YSLEER, per germline. The CDR3 loop reads CASSPVGGTDEQFF. The CDR3 nucleotides are TGCGCCAGCAGCCCAGTGGGGGGTACCGATGAGCAGTTCTTC.

This clone came up a few times. A single base separates this from a much larger clone, so it may be a read error. No conserved phenylalanine or tryptophan ends this CDR3, so it is likely a read error. This chain uses TRBV20-1 with TRBJ2-3; D is ambiguous. The CDR3 contains 10 residues. V dropped 3 bases and J dropped 6 bases, with 4 bases sitting between them. Germline values: CDR1 DFQATT, CDR2 SNEGSKA (reference sequence). The CDR3 loop is CSARADTQYL. In nucleotides, the CDR3 is TGCAGTGCTAGGGCGGATACGCAGTATCTT.

This rearrangement joins TRBV7-3 to TRBJ2-7; 8 bases map to TRBD1. The V gene's germline CDR1 is SGHTA and CDR2 FQGTGA. This CDR3 spans 16 amino acids. V was clipped by 11 bases and J by 2 bases; unmatched bases: 17. For the CDR3, the DNA is TGTGCCGGCCCCGAGGGACGTCGACAGGGGCCCTACGAGCAGTACTTC. Amino acid sequence: CAGPEGRRQGPYEQYF.

This clone was counted at least ten times. The chain recombines TRBV7-3 with TRBJ2-3, with 11 nucleotides matching TRBD1. This CDR3 has 14 residues. CDR1 is SGHTA and CDR2 is FQGTGA in the germline V gene. The DNA for the CDR3 is TGTGCTTCTCAAGCGGGACAGGGGGCAGATACGCAGTATTTT. Amino acid sequence: CASQAGQGADTQYF.

About this clone itself: The junction differs from germline at one of its ends, possibly a read error. The chain employs TRBV4-3 and TRBJ1-2; tentative D call: TRBD1 (6 bases). The V gene's germline CDR1 is LGHNA and CDR2 YSLEER. This CDR3 has 16 amino acids. The CDR3, as DNA: TGCGCCAGCAGCCAAGAAATCAGGGGAGCCCTTCATGGCTACGCCTTC. Residues: CASSQEIRGALHGYAF.

In this sample, this clone turned up many times. V and J are TRBV5-4 and TRBJ2-7, with a tentative D call TRBD2 (7 bases). This CDR3 spans 13 amino acids. V was shortened by 2 bases and J by 6 bases, with 12 bases between the two germline ends. Germline values: CDR1 SGHNT, CDR2 YYREEE (reference sequence). The CDR3 here is CASSFARGAEQYF. CDR3 coding DNA: TGTGCCAGCAGCTTCGCTCGGGGGGCCGAGCAGTACTTC. Complete variable domain (other parts from reference TRBV5-4 and TRBJ2-7): ETGVTQSPTHLIKTRGQQVTLRCSSQSGHNTVSWYQQALGQGPQFIFQYYREEENGRGNFPPRFSGLQFPNYSSELNVNALELDDSALYLCASSFARGAEQYFGPGTRLTVT.

This clone was detected many times. The rearrangement joins TRBV14 to TRBJ1-6; D unresolved. The germline V and J ends were trimmed by 1 base and 6 bases, with 4 bases remaining between them. CDR1 and CDR2 from the germline V gene are SGHDN and FVKESK. This CDR3 is built from 13 residues. CDR3 residues: CASSQVLNSPLHF. DNA for the CDR3: TGTGCCAGCAGCCAAGTTCTTAATTCACCCCTCCACTTT.

At least ten counts were recorded for this clone. The rearrangement links TRBV12-3 or TRBV12-4 to TRBJ2-5; weak D call: TRBD2 (5 bases). With 9 bases removed from V and 1 base from J, the gap between germline ends came to 18 bases. The CDR3 length is 15 residues. CDR3 nucleotides: TGTGCCAGTACTCTTAGCTACGCGGGCCAAGAGACCCAGTACTTC. Translated: CASTLSYAGQETQYF.

This rearrangement joins TRBV4-1 to TRBJ1-4, with D unclear. This CDR3 is built from 14 residues. V lost 4 bases, J lost 0 bases, and 6 bases lay in between. Germline lookup yields CDR1 MGHRA and CDR2 YSYEKL. CDR3: CASSPLATNEKLFF. CDR3 nucleotides: TGCGCCAGCAGCCCCCTAGCAACTAATGAAAAACTGTTTTTT.

The sample holds many counts of this clone. The chain has TRBV6-1 and TRBJ2-2; 15 bases match TRBD2. With 7 bases clipped from V and 8 bases from J, the junction kept 5 bases outside the gene matches. Germline V CDR1 and CDR2: MNHNS, SASEGT. The CDR3 loop spans 15 amino acids. The CDR3 nucleotides read TGTGCCAGCAAGGGACTAGCGGGAGGAATGGGGGAGCTGTTTTTT. This translates into CASKGLAGGMGELFF.

This clone appeared many times. The chain carries TRBV30 and TRBJ1-2; no reliable D call. Between the trimmed V and J ends, which lost 1 base and 0 bases, there was a span of 12 bases. The CDR3 consists of 15 residues. Per the germline V gene, CDR1 is GTSNPN and CDR2 is SVGIG (reference sequence). This chain's CDR3 is CAWSAGGAPNYGYTF. The DNA for the CDR3 is TGTGCCTGGAGTGCGGGTGGTGCTCCTAACTATGGCTACACCTTC.

This clone came up many times. A much larger clone sits a single nucleotide away, making a read error possible. The CDR3 ends on some other residue instead of the conserved phenylalanine or tryptophan, so this is likely a read error. This chain connects TRBV28 to TRBJ2-7; 8 nucleotides line up with TRBD1. Trimming removed 6 bases from V and 1 base from J; junction bases left unmatched: 8. This CDR3 has 15 amino acids. Germline lookup yields CDR1 MDHEN and CDR2 SYDVKM. The chain's CDR3 is CASSVTGTGSYEQYL. CDR3 DNA: TGTGCCAGCAGCGTAACCGGGACAGGATCCTACGAGCAGTACCTC.

This clone was counted ten times or more. CDR3 in DNA: TGCAGCGTACAAACAGGAGCGGGAAGCACAGATACGCAGTATTTT. This translates into CSVQTGAGSTDTQYF. The V and J genes are TRBV29-1 and TRBJ2-3; 7 bases are a match to TRBD2. CDR3 length: 15 residues. Germline assignment: CDR1 SQVTM and CDR2 ANQGSEA. V lost 6 bases to trimming and J lost 0 bases; unmatched junction nucleotides: 9.

In this sample, this clone turned up many times. The V and J genes are TRBV7-9 and TRBJ1-2; no clear D gene. This CDR3 is built from 11 residues. The V and J ends lost 6 bases and 4 bases respectively, with 6 bases between them. Germline-derived CDR1 and CDR2 are SEHNR and FQNEAQ (reference sequence). The CDR3 here is CASRTVYGYTF. The CDR3 region has the DNA TGTGCCAGCAGGACTGTCTATGGCTACACCTTC.

This clone came up many times. This sample includes further DNA sequences coding for the same CDR3. J is TRBJ1-1 and V is TRBV3-1; 7 nucleotides agree with TRBD1. Trimming removed 4 bases from V and 5 bases from J; junction bases left unmatched: 7. The CDR3 contains 14 residues. Germline V gives CDR1 LGHDT, CDR2 YNNKEL (reference sequence). The CDR3 here is CASSRGQIRTEAFF. The CDR3 DNA follows: TGTGCCAGCAGCCGGGGACAGATAAGAACTGAAGCTTTCTTT. Drawing the rest from reference TRBV3-1 and TRBJ1-1, the complete variable domain is DTAVSQTPKYLVTQMGNDKSIKCEQNLGHDTMYWYKQDSKKFLKIMFSYNNKELIINETVPNRFSPKSPDKAHLNLHINSLELGDSAVYFCASSRGQIRTEAFFGQGTRLTVV.

This clone was seen ten or more times. The chain combines TRBV6-5 with TRBJ1-3; D is possibly TRBD1 (5 bases). There are 15 residues in the CDR3. The V and J ends lost 0 bases and 3 bases respectively, with 9 bases between them. Germline CDR1 is MNHEY and CDR2 is SVGAGI. The CDR3 region is CASSYSLGLGNTIYF. The CDR3 DNA reads TGTGCCAGCAGTTACTCGTTGGGACTTGGAAACACCATATATTTT.

Many counts were recorded for this clone. The chain joins TRBV24-1 to TRBJ2-1, with 9 bases aligning to TRBD2. CDR1 and CDR2 (germline): KGHDR, SFDVKD. The junction had 6 bases not matched to a gene; V was cut back by 4 bases and J by 6 bases. This CDR3 is 15 amino acids long. The CDR3 reads CATSEGGRAFNEQFF. CDR3 nucleotides: TGTGCCACCAGTGAGGGCGGGAGGGCCTTCAATGAGCAGTTCTTC.

This clone has ten or more counts. V gene TRBV28 combines with J gene TRBJ1-5; D unresolved. In germline, CDR1 is MDHEN, CDR2 SYDVKM. The CDR3 contains 12 residues. V dropped 7 bases and J dropped 10 bases, with 14 bases sitting between them. CDR3 coding DNA: TGTGCCAGCACCTCATATTTGGACCCCCAGCATTTT. Translating gives CASTSYLDPQHF.

Notes on this clone: Since a much larger clone is just one base distant, this may be a read error. CDR3 amino acids: CASSLGGLSRGGFTDTQYF. The CDR3 nucleotides read TGTGCCAGCAGCCTCGGCGGACTATCGAGAGGGGGGTTCACAGATACGCAGTATTTT. The chain carries TRBV13 and TRBJ2-3; either TRBD1 or TRBD2 may fit D (6 bases each). The V end was cut by 5 bases, the J end by 2 bases, with 26 bases between. The germline gives CDR1 PRHDT, CDR2 FYEKMQ (reference sequence). This CDR3 is 19 amino acids long.

This clone came up many times. The chain recombines TRBV27 with TRBJ1-5; no firm D call. The CDR3 length is 15 residues. V was shortened by 5 bases and J by 1 base, with 12 bases between the two germline ends. The germline V gene has CDR1 MNHEY and CDR2 SMNVEV (reference sequence). CDR3 region: CASSPLLGSNQPQHF. CDR3 nucleotides: TGTGCCAGCAGTCCCCTACTAGGGAGCAATCAGCCCCAGCATTTT.

At least ten counts were recorded for this clone. This rearrangement joins TRBV5-4 to TRBJ2-6; no clear D. With 1 base removed from V and 0 bases from J, the gap between germline ends came to 2 bases. The CDR3 is 14 residues long. Germline V lookup: CDR1 SGHNT, CDR2 YYREEE (reference sequence). CDR3 amino acids: CASSLSSGANVLTF. Here the CDR3 DNA reads TGTGCCAGCAGCTTGAGCTCTGGGGCCAACGTCCTGACTTTC.

At least ten counts were recorded for this clone. The rearrangement links TRBV4-1 to TRBJ2-2, with TRBD2 as a possible D gene (6 bases). Germline V gene lookup returns CDR1 MGHRA and CDR2 YSYEKL. This CDR3 has 16 amino acids. Trimming pared 1 base from V and 5 bases from J, leaving 14 bases between. In nucleotides, the CDR3 is TGCGCCAGCAGCCAAGGGCTGACTAGGGGTACCGGGGAGCTGTTTTTT. This encodes CASSQGLTRGTGELFF.

Ten or more counts support this clone. The rearrangement uses TRBV19 and TRBJ1-5, with no clear D. Trimming stripped 0 bases from V and 4 bases from J, with 4 bases between. The CDR3 sequence is 13 residues long. Germline-derived CDR1 and CDR2 are LNHDA and SQIVND (reference sequence). The chain's CDR3 is CASSIERNQPQHF. CDR3 DNA sequence: TGTGCCAGTAGTATAGAGAGGAATCAGCCCCAGCATTTT.

The table lists this clone with many counts. The chain links TRBV4-1 to TRBJ1-1; D gene uncertain. The V gene's germline CDR1 is MGHRA and CDR2 YSYEKL. This CDR3 is built from 14 residues. V lost 5 bases to trimming and J lost 2 bases, with 12 bases between them. DNA for the CDR3: TGCGCCAGCAGCAACCCGAAGACTAACACTGAAGCTTTCTTT. It codes for CASSNPKTNTEAFF.

The chain couples TRBV20-1 to TRBJ2-1; D perhaps matches TRBD2 (6 bases). This CDR3 is built from 15 residues. The germline V and J ends were trimmed by 2 bases and 0 bases, with 11 bases remaining between them. Germline CDR1 DFQATT, CDR2 SNEGSKA (reference sequence). DNA for the CDR3: TGCAGTGCTAGATCGGTCGGGAGCTCCTACAATGAGCAGTTCTTC. This translates into CSARSVGSSYNEQFF.